The count of the clone carrying this TCR beta chain is one. Other DNA sequences from this sample encode an identical CDR3 as well. Assay used: immunoSEQ multiplex PCR; TCRdb lists only in-frame clones, some missing. The table shows 250,000 to 400,000 clones, with roughly 88% occurring only once. With V trimmed by 5 bases and J by 0 bases, 4 bases remained unmatched. CDR3 length: 15 amino acids. The V gene's germline CDR1 is SGHTA and CDR2 FQGTGA. These data are taken from a study of blood T cell repertoires in COVID-19. Overall study: The samples span acute and convalescent COVID-19 from the United States, Italy and Spain.

Patients in Seattle were enrolled during active infection, then followed longitudinally. V usage is TRBV7-3 and J usage is TRBJ2-3, with 8 bases fitting TRBD2. The source is a woman in her thirties with COVID-19, enrolled during active disease. Input material: peripheral blood. The CDR3: CASSPLAGSTDTQYF. CDR3 in DNA: TGTGCCAGCAGCCCCCTAGCGGGTAGCACAGATACGCAGTATTTT.